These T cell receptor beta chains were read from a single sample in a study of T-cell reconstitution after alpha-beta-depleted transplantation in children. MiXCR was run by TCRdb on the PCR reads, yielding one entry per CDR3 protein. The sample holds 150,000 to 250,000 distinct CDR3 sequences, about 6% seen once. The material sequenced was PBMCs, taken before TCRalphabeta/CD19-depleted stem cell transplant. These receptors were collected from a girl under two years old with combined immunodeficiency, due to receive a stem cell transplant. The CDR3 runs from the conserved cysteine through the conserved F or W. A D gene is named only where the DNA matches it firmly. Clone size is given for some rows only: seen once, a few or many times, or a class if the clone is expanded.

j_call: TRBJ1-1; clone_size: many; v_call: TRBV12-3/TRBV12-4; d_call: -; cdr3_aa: CASLSGQGNTEAFF; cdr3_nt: TGTGCCAGCCTGTCCGGCCAGGGGAACACTGAAGCTTTCTTT
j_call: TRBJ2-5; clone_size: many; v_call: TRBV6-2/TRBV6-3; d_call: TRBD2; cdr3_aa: CASSVPGLAGEETQYF; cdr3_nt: TGTGCCAGCAGTGTCCCGGGACTAGCGGGAGAAGAGACCCAGTACTTC
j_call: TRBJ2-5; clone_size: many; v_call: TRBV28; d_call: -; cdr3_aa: CASSLGFWAHSTQETQYF; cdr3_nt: TGTGCCAGCAGTTTGGGATTTTGGGCACATTCAACCCAAGAGACCCAGTACTTC
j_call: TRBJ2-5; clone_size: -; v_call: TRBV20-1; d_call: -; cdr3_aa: CSAREGGEAQYF; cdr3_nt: TGCAGTGCCCGCGAAGGGGGGGAGGCCCAGTACTTC
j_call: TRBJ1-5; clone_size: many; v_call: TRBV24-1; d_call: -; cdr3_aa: CATSIRNQPQHF; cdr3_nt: TGTGCCACCAGTATCCGCAATCAGCCCCAGCATTTT
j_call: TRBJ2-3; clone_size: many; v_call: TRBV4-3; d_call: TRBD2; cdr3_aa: CASSQEAGASTDTQYF; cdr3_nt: TGCGCCAGCAGCCAAGAGGCGGGAGCTAGCACAGATACGCAGTATTTT
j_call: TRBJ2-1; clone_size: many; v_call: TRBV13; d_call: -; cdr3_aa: CASRGPGYNEQFF; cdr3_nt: TGTGCCAGCAGGGGACCAGGGTACAATGAGCAGTTCTTC
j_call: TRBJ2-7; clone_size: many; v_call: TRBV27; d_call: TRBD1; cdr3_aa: CASSLAGQGSYEQYF; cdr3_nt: TGTGCCAGCAGTTTAGCAGGACAGGGAAGCTACGAGCAGTACTTC
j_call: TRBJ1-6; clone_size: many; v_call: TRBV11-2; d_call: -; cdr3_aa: CASSLMARGRASYNSPLHF; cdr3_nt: TGTGCCAGCAGCTTGATGGCGCGTGGCAGGGCCTCCTATAATTCACCCCTCCACTTT
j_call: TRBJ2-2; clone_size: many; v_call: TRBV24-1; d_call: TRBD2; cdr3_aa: CATSDDQGLAGVTGELFF; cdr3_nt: TGTGCCACCAGTGATGACCAAGGACTAGCGGGAGTAACCGGGGAGCTGTTTTTT
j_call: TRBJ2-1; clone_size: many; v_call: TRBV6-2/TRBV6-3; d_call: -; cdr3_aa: CASSLIPPSLSSYNEQFF; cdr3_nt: TGTGCCAGCAGCCTTATTCCGCCTTCATTGAGCTCCTACAATGAGCAGTTCTTC
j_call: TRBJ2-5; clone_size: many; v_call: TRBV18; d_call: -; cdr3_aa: CASSPLQSYRLETQYF; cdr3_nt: TGTGCCAGCTCACCACTCCAATCTTATCGGTTAGAGACCCAGTACTTC
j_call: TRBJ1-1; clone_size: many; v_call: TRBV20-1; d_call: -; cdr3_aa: CSARPLAEAFF; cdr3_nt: TGCAGTGCTCGTCCACTAGCTGAAGCTTTCTTT
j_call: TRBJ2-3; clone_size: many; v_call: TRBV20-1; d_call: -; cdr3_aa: CSAGLDPATQYF; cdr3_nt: TGCAGTGCTGGTCTAGACCCGGCTACGCAGTATTTT
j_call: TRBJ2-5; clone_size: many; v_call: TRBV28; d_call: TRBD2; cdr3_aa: CASSSFLGEREGQETQYF; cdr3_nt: TGTGCCAGCAGTTCTTTCCTTGGGGAGCGGGAGGGACAAGAGACCCAGTACTTC
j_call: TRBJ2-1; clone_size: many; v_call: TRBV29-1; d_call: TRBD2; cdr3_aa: CSVQMGGGSYNEQFF; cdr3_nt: TGCAGCGTTCAAATGGGGGGGGGCTCCTACAATGAGCAGTTCTTC
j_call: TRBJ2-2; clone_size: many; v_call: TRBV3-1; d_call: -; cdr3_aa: CASSQESSAAGELFF; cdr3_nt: TGTGCCAGCAGCCAAGAGTCATCTGCCGCTGGGGAGCTGTTTTTT
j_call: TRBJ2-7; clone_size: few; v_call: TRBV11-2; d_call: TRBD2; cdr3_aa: CASSLGPHRLAGSYEQYF; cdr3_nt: TGTGCCAGCAGCTTAGGTCCCCACCGACTAGCGGGATCCTACGAGCAGTACTTC
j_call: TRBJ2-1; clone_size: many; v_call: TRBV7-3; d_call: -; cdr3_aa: CASSSSRGTLEQFF; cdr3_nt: TGTGCCAGCAGCTCTTCCCGTGGGACACTTGAGCAGTTCTTC
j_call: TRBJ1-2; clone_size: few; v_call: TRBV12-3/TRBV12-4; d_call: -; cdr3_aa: CASRVNQGYGYTF; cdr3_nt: TGTGCCAGCAGGGTAAACCAGGGCTATGGCTACACCTTC
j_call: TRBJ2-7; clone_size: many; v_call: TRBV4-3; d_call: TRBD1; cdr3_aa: CASSQATGGGYEQYF; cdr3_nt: TGCGCCAGCAGCCAGGCAACAGGGGGCGGCTACGAGCAGTACTTC
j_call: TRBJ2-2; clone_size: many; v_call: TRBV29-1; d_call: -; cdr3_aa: CSVVGLHTGELFF; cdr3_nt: TGCAGCGTTGTTGGGCTCCACACCGGGGAGCTGTTTTTT
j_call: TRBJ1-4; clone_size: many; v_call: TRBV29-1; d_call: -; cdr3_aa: CSVPSTGSEKLFF; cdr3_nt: TGCAGCGTTCCGTCTACGGGAAGTGAAAAACTGTTTTTT
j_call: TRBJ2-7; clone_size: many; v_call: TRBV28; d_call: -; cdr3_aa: CASSPYSQRNPYEQYF; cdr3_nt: TGTGCCAGCAGTCCCTACAGCCAGCGGAATCCCTACGAGCAGTACTTC
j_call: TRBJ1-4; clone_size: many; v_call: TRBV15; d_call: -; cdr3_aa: CATSLPGRDEKLFF; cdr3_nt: TGTGCCACCAGCCTTCCAGGGAGGGATGAAAAACTGTTTTTT
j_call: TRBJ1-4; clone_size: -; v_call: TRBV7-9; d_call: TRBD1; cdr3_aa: CASGPGQGEKLFF; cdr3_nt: TGTGCCAGCGGACCAGGACAGGGTGAAAAACTGTTTTTT
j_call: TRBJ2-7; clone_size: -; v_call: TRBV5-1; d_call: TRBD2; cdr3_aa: CASSYGLAYSYEQYF; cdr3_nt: TGCGCCAGCAGCTATGGACTAGCGTACTCCTACGAGCAGTACTTC
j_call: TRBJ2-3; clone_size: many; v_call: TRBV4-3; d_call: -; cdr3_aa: CASSQLHGSDTQYF; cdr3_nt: TGCGCCAGCAGCCAATTACACGGCTCAGATACGCAGTATTTT
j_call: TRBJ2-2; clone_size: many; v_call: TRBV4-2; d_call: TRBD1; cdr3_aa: CASSQVALGQGNGELFF; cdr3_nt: TGTGCCAGCAGCCAAGTGGCCTTGGGACAGGGCAACGGGGAGCTGTTTTTT
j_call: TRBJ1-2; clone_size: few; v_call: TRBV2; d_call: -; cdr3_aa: CAGTRERGGYTF; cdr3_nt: TGTGCCGGTACGAGGGAGCGCGGTGGCTACACCTTC
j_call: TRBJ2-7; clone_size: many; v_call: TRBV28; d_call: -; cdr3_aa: CASSRGAIYEQYF; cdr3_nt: TGTGCCAGCAGTCGGGGGGCCATCTACGAGCAGTACTTC
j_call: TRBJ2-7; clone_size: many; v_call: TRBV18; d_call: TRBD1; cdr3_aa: CASSPGTGYEQYF; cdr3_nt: TGTGCCAGCTCACCTGGGACAGGCTACGAGCAGTACTTC
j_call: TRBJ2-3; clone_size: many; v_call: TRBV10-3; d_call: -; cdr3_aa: CAISGKLAPGTDTQYF; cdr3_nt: TGTGCCATCAGTGGAAAGCTAGCTCCGGGCACAGATACGCAGTATTTT
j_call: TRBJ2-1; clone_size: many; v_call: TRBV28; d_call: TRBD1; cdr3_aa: CASSFGLEGATTYNEQFF; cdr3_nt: TGTGCCAGCAGTTTTGGACTTGAGGGGGCCACGACCTACAATGAGCAGTTCTTC
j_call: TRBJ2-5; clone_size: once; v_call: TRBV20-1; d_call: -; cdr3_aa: CSARHIRGRGETQYF; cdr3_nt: TGCAGTGCTAGACATATACGGGGGAGAGGGGAGACCCAGTACTTC
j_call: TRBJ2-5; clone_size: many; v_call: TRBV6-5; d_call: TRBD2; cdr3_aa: CASSLTSGGARETQYF; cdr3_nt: TGTGCCAGCAGCCTCACTAGCGGGGGGGCCAGAGAGACCCAGTACTTC
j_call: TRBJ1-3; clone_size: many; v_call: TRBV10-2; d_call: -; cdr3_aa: CASSELENTIYF; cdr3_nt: TGCGCCAGCAGTGAGTTGGAAAACACCATATATTTT
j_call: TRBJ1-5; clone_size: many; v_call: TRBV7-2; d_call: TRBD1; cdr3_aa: CASSPRGGEEPQHF; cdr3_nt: TGTGCCAGCAGCCCGCGAGGGGGCGAGGAGCCCCAGCATTTT